Following are 8 T cell receptor beta chains from one sample sequenced in a study of T cell repertoires in cytomegalovirus infection. TCRdb independently ran MiXCR on the reads; one entry per CDR3 protein. The data hold a few hundred thousand distinct CDR3 sequences, with approximately 15% observed a single time. The specimen was CD8+ T cells from PBMCs. The receptors were gathered from a human donor in good health (CMV status not recorded). Some clones in this sample may be carry-over from other donors' samples.

The chain has TRBV10-3 and TRBJ2-5; D perhaps matches TRBD1 (5 bases). V lost 0 bases, J lost 3 bases, and 11 bases lay in between. The CDR3 length is 15 residues. The V gene's germline CDR1 is ENHRY and CDR2 SYGVKD. CDR3 sequence: CAISESSAREETQYF. The DNA of the CDR3 is TGTGCCATCAGTGAGTCTTCCGCCAGGGAAGAGACCCAGTACTTC.

In its sample, this clonotype was seen many times. The chain has TRBV7-8 and TRBJ1-1; possibly TRBD1 for D (5 bases). Trimming stripped 1 base from V and 3 bases from J, with 12 bases between. Germline V gene sequence: CDR1 SGHVS, CDR2 FQNEAQ. This CDR3 is built from 15 residues. The CDR3 DNA reads as TGTGCCAGCAGCTTAGTGTCCAGGGCCGACACTGAAGCTTTCTTT. Translated, it gives CASSLVSRADTEAFF.

This clonotype showed up just once. In nucleotides, the CDR3 is TGCAGCGTTGAAGCGGTAGCGGGGGAACGAACCAATGAGCAGTTCTTC. It encodes CSVEAVAGERTNEQFF. The J gene is TRBJ2-1, the V gene TRBV29-1; 9 nucleotides match TRBD2. With 1 base clipped from V and 6 bases from J, the junction kept 10 bases outside the gene matches. In germline, CDR1 is SQVTM, CDR2 ANQGSEA. The CDR3 is made up of 16 amino acids.

The V gene is TRBV9, the J gene TRBJ1-2; D unclear. Germline CDR1 and CDR2: SGDLS and YYNGEE. The CDR3 runs to 12 residues. The V end was cut by 4 bases, the J end by 4 bases, with 8 bases between. The CDR3 loop is CASSTRAYGYTF. The DNA for the CDR3 is TGTGCCAGCAGCACCCGGGCCTATGGCTACACCTTC. Together with reference TRBV9 and TRBJ1-2, the CDR3 gives the full variable domain: DSGVTQTPKHLITATGQRVTLRCSPRSGDLSVYWYQQSLDQGLQFLIQYYNGEERAKGNILERFSAQQFPDLHSELNLSSLELGDSALYFCASSTRAYGYTFGSGTRLTVV.

V is TRBV27 and J is TRBJ1-3, with 7 positions matching TRBD1. The length of the CDR3 is 16 residues. Germline CDR1 MNHEY, CDR2 SMNVEV (reference sequence). V lost 5 bases to trimming and J lost 0 bases; unmatched junction nucleotides: 7. DNA for the CDR3: TGTGCCAGCAGTGCCCGACAGGGAGGCTCTGGAAACACCATATATTTT. Translated: CASSARQGGSGNTIYF.

V gene TRBV29-1 combines with J gene TRBJ2-1; D not certain. CDR1 SQVTM and CDR2 ANQGSEA come from the germline V gene. The CDR3 contains 15 residues. Trimming pared 0 bases from V and 1 base from J, leaving 10 bases between. CDR3 nucleotide sequence: TGCAGCGTTGAAGAGTGGGCAGATTCCTACAATGAGCAGTTCTTC. This codes for CSVEEWADSYNEQFF.

This clonotype came up many times. This chain connects TRBV12-3 or TRBV12-4 to TRBJ1-2, with unresolved D. V was trimmed by 3 bases and J by 1 base, leaving 6 bases between them. The CDR3 sequence is 13 residues long. DNA of the CDR3: TGTGCCAGCAGTTTTCGGGGTAACTATGGCTACACCTTC. Its translation is CASSFRGNYGYTF.

This clonotype was seen many times. The genes are TRBV7-2 and TRBJ1-1; D gene ambiguous. V was cut by 3 bases and J by 0 bases, with 8 bases left in between. Germline V gene data show CDR1 as SGHTA and CDR2 as FQGNSA. This CDR3 region has 14 residues. The CDR3 bases are TGTGCCAGCAGCTTTGCGGGGATGAACACTGAAGCTTTCTTT. This gives the protein CASSFAGMNTEAFF.